The present entry profiles one TCR beta chain with its context. This clone was detected a few times. Which antigen it targets is not known. Base quality data are lacking; no much larger clone is found one base away. For CDR1 and CDR2, the germline V gene lists ENHRY and SYGVKD. V has 8 bases trimmed and J has 0 bases trimmed; junction bases matching no gene number 3. Including the terminal cysteine and phenylalanine, the CDR3 comprises 13 residues. Only the CDR3 DNA is retained, 39 bases long and in frame from the first base. Per the publication, the treatment or condition label means: some 20 received Ad26.COV2.S at low or high dose, single or two shots; about 5 received placebo; per-sample allocation not given. For vaccine and placebo recipients, the sequenced repertoires came from samples collected on day 63 after the first injection. Between 29 July and 7 August 2020, Cohort 1b enrolled some 25 adults aged 18-55 years at one site in Boston, USA. Ad26.COV2.S was a replication-incompetent adenovirus type 26 vector that expressed a prefusion-stabilized SARS-CoV-2 spike protein derived from the original Wuhan strain.

The data belong to a study of Ad26.COV2.S vaccination and SARS-CoV-2 variants (dated by TCRdb to about 2021). Some background on the complete study: Donors in the vaccine arm were drawn from COV1001, a multicentre, randomized, double-blind, placebo-controlled phase I-IIa trial testing Ad26.COV2.S in healthy adults. Ad26.COV2.S was administered intramuscularly at 5 x 10^10 or 1 x 10^11 viral particles, either as a single shot or as two shots given 56 days apart. The specificity and breadth of SARS-CoV-2-reactive T cell receptors after Ad26.COV2.S vaccination were assessed by TCRbeta repertoire sequencing. The TCR-sequenced set comprised around 32 samples: around 20 Ad26.COV2.S vaccine recipients, 5 placebo recipients and 8 SARS-CoV-2 convalescent individuals. Trial participants were randomized into five groups of five, in which low-dose or high-dose Ad26.COV2.S was given once or twice, or placebo was given on both occasions. Throughout the experiments and outcome assessment, investigators stayed blinded to trial group allocation.

TCRbeta CDR3 regions were sequenced with the immunoSEQ Assay. After extraction, genomic DNA underwent amplification by bias-controlled multiplex PCR, followed by high-throughput sequencing. Regarding the original processing steps: To quantify the absolute abundance of every unique TCRbeta CDR3 region, sequences were collapsed and filtered. T cell fraction was estimated by normalizing TCRbeta template counts to usable DNA, with usable DNA measured through amplification of reference genes found in all nucleated cells. Repertoire TCRs were annotated as SARS-CoV-2-specific by exact matching of V gene, CDR3 amino acid sequence and J gene to a known reactive TCR set. MIRA supplied the reference SARS-CoV-2 TCR set, which was filtered for enrichment in COVID-19-positive ImmuneCODE repertoires so that public or cross-reactive TCRs were removed. Drawing on the MIRA antigens, annotated TCRs were analysed further at the level of specific ORF or position within ORF. Depth was the summed frequency of annotated unique rearrangements, while breadth was defined as annotated unique rearrangements over total unique productive rearrangements. Two-sided Wilcoxon rank-sum tests were applied when comparing TCR breadth between groups. Entries here come from immuneACCESS through TCRdb and include only in-frame sequences with V and J called. Some clones fail to appear in such tables; in the studies checked, an unresolved V gene covers under half of the shortfall, and the cause of the remainder is unknown. For V, J and clone size, that table is used; D and trimming come from the DNA. Within this sample are fewer than 600,000 clones, with nearly 90% of them counted one time only. The ten largest clones add up to 1.7% of the sample.

What the research found in general, with its limitations: The study lacked the statistical power to compare responses across vaccine doses or regimens. After vaccination, substantial breadth of spike-specific CD8+ and CD4+ T cell responses was reported. Vaccine and placebo recipients had comparable non-spike TCR breadth, which fits with the vaccine containing only spike. The authors noted that the TCR breadth and depth analyses may have underestimated total T cell responses. Higher spike-specific TCR breadth was observed in Ad26.COV2.S recipients than in placebo recipients (P = 0.0014).

This clonotype was sampled from a person aged 18 to 65 who received the Ad26.COV2.S COVID-19 vaccine or a placebo. Sequences were derived from peripheral blood, sampled in a trial of Ad26.COV2.S vaccine versus placebo. The chain is made from TRBV10-3 and TRBJ1-1; 7 middle bases align to TRBD1. The nucleotide sequence reads as follows: TGTGCCATCGGGAGGGGGCTGAACACTGAAGCTTTCTTT. This encodes CAIGRGLNTEAFF.